One and the same sample provided the 13 T cell receptor beta chains below, sequenced in a study of tumor and adjacent non-tumor tissue in lung cancer. This sample's RNA came from whole unsorted tissue. Three rounds of nested PCR, following a modified ARM-PCR protocol, produced the TCRbeta library. TCRdb independently ran MiXCR on the multiplex PCR reads; one entry per CDR3 protein. Found here are more than 70,000 distinct CDR3 sequences, around 65% of them singletons; the top ten hold 15%. Source material: lung tumor tissue. The source of these receptors is a man aged 70-80 years with non-small cell lung cancer.

Remarks on this clonotype: Given a much more abundant clone one base away, this may be a read error. The rearrangement uses TRBV7-9 and TRBJ2-7; D is uncertain. V was clipped by 5 bases and J by 5 bases, with 10 bases between them. Germline V gene data show CDR1 as SEHNR and CDR2 as FQNEAQ (reference sequence). The CDR3 runs to 12 residues. CDR3 amino acids: CASSPTLHEQYF. The CDR3 DNA sequence: TGTGCCAGCAGCCCGACTCTCCACGAGCAGTACTTC.

Concerning this clonotype: No conserved phenylalanine or tryptophan ends this CDR3, so it is likely a read error. The DNA is left out, because the CDR3 cannot be placed on it with certainty; the CDR3 is given as TCRdb lists it. The genes are TRBV4-2 and TRBJ2-5; the listed D gene, TRBD1, was not tested against the DNA. The CDR3 is 13 amino acids long, termini counted. The germline CDR1 and CDR2 sequences are LGHNA and YNFKEQ. The CDR3 sequence: CASSHGGRETEYL.

This clonotype was counted many times. This clone may be a read error of a much larger clone one base away. This rearrangement joins TRBV20-1 to TRBJ2-3; D is ambiguous. There are 10 residues in the CDR3. Germline CDR1 reads DFQATT; CDR2 reads SNEGSKA (reference sequence). The V gene lost 4 bases and the J gene lost 2 bases, with 1 base spanning the gap. The CDR3 sequence is CSANTDTQYF. CDR3 DNA sequence: TGCAGTGCTAACACAGATACGCAGTATTTT.

The genes are TRBV29-1 and TRBJ2-1; the D is unclear. V was shortened by 4 bases and J by 8 bases, with 12 bases between the two germline ends. The CDR3 is 12 residues long. CDR1 is SQVTM and CDR2 is ANQGSEA in the germline V gene. The CDR3 region is CSVVMRSDEQFF. The CDR3 nucleotides read TGCAGCGTTGTAATGCGGAGCGATGAGCAGTTCTTC.

As to this clonotype: A junction end diverges from the germline sequence, so it may reflect a read error. This chain joins TRBV28 and TRBJ2-1; tentative D call: TRBD1 (6 bases). Germline V gives CDR1 MDHEN, CDR2 SYDVKM. This CDR3 contains 12 residues. This chain's CDR3 is CVSSFYSDRQVF. CDR3 coding DNA: TGTGTCAGCAGTTTCTATTCCGACAGGCAAGTCTTC.

This clonotype was seen only a few times. This sequence joins TRBV5-1 and TRBJ1-4; 7 bases are a match to TRBD1. V lost 0 bases to trimming and J lost 8 bases; unmatched junction nucleotides: 4. Germline V gives CDR1 SGHRS, CDR2 YFSETQ. CDR3 size: 14 residues. CDR3 sequence (DNA): TGCGCCAGCAGCTTGGGAGACAGGGCAGAAAAACTGTTTTTT. As protein: CASSLGDRAEKLFF.

Comments on this clonotype: The junction differs from germline at one of its ends, possibly a read error. This sequence joins TRBV11-2 and TRBJ2-7; D is ambiguous. The germline CDR1 and CDR2 sequences are SGHAT and FQNNGV. This CDR3 is built from 12 residues. As DNA, the CDR3 is TGTGCCAGCAGCTTATTCGGCTACGAGCGGTACTTC. This encodes CASSLFGYERYF.

The chain is built from TRBV5-1 and TRBJ2-5; the match to TRBD1 covers 9 bases. The J segment lost 3 bases and the V segment lost 4 bases, leaving 4 bases of the junction unmatched. CDR3 length equals 14 residues. The V gene's germline CDR1 is SGHRS and CDR2 YFSETQ. The CDR3 sequence: CASSTRDREETQYF. As DNA, the CDR3 is TGCGCCAGCAGCACCCGGGACAGGGAAGAGACCCAGTACTTC.

As regards this clonotype: A read error may produce the germline difference seen at one junction end. The chain links TRBV11-2 to TRBJ2-7; 8 bases line up with TRBD2. CDR3 size: 15 residues. CDR1 is SGHAT and CDR2 is FQNNGV in the germline V gene. CDR3 region: CVSSSGSGRSYEQYF. The CDR3, as DNA: TGTGTCAGCAGCTCGGGAAGCGGGAGATCCTACGAGCAATACTTC. Full variable domain (rest looked up from reference TRBV11-2 and TRBJ2-7): EAGVAQSPRYKIIEKRQSVAFWCNPISGHATLYWYQQILGQGPKLLIQFQNNGVVDDSQLPKDRFSAERLKGVDSTLKIQPAKLEDSAVYLCVSSSGSGRSYEQYFGPGTRLTVT.

Comment on this clonotype: At one of its ends the junction is not consistent with the germline gene, which may arise from a read error. This chain links TRBV9 with TRBJ2-2; D perhaps matches TRBD1 (6 bases). CDR3 length equals 16 residues. CDR1 is SGDLS and CDR2 is YYNGEE in the germline V gene. CDR3 DNA: TGCGCCAGCAGCCCACAGCCAGGGGCAGTAGCCGGGGAGCTGTTTTTT. It is translated as CASSPQPGAVAGELFF.

Of note for this clonotype: A read error may explain this, as a much larger clone is one base away. The chain has TRBV6-5 and TRBJ1-6, with D unresolved. Per the germline V gene, CDR1 is MNHEY and CDR2 is SVGAGI. The CDR3 contains 13 residues. The ends were cut back, 6 bases at V and 6 bases at J, with 9 bases in the middle. This CDR3 reads CASSRPTNSPLHF. For the CDR3, the DNA is TGTGCCAGCAGCCGTCCTACTAATTCACCCCTCCACTTT.

Concerning this clonotype itself: A much larger clone lies one base from this, so it may be a read error. The gene calls are TRBV7-9 and TRBJ2-3; D gene uncertain. CDR1 is SEHNR and CDR2 is FQNEAQ in the germline V gene (reference sequence). This CDR3 has 14 residues. Trimming left V 2 bases short and J 2 bases short, with 8 bases between. The DNA for the CDR3 is TGTGCCAGCAGCTTACTCTCCCTCACAGATACGCAGTATTTT. Protein product: CASSLLSLTDTQYF.

Details on this clonotype: Compared with germline, one end of the junction differs, possibly owing to a read error. The CDR3 bases are TGCAGCGTTGAGTCTGGGGTGGAAGAGACTCAGTACTTC. Translated, it gives CSVESGVEETQYF. The rearrangement joins TRBV29-1 to TRBJ2-5; D remains unclear. Germline lookup yields CDR1 SQVTM and CDR2 ANQGSEA. The CDR3 sequence is 13 residues long.